This T cell receptor (beta chain) was obtained from a study of blood T cell repertoires in COVID-19. In the study overall: From T cells, B-cell-depleted T cells, or PBMCs came the material, which was cDNA or gDNA.

Recruits, aged roughly 18 to 89 years, lived in 20 to 30 US areas. Germline assignment: CDR1 SGHNT and CDR2 YYREEE (reference sequence). The CDR3 has 14 residues. Trimming removed 4 bases from V and 0 bases from J, with 9 bases in between. In the source study's methods: Amplification with reference gene primers provided the estimates of nucleated cell counts. Using immunoSEQ multiplex PCR, the repertoire was profiled, and TCRdb retains in-frame clones only, with some absent. The V and J calls and clone size were taken over from that table, and D and trimming were inferred from the DNA. Among some 130,000 clones listed, 70% to 90% were seen once.

Material: PBMCs or T cells enriched from blood (not recorded which). The gene calls are TRBV5-4 and TRBJ2-3; D uncertain. This receptor was taken from a man aged 45-60 years who had recovered from COVID-19. CDR3 bases: TGTGCCAGCAGCCGAGATTCTAGCACAGATACGCAGTATTTT. Translating gives CASSRDSSTDTQYF.